These T cell receptor beta chains were read from a single sample in a study of shared clonotypes between healthy human individuals. Data came from immunoSEQ multiplex PCR; TCRdb stores just in-frame clones and leaves some out. The data contain about 820,000 clones, about 91% of them singletons. The source material was naive CD8+ T cells sorted from blood. All receptors come from a man between 25 and 39 years old in good health. The CDR3 runs from the conserved cysteine through the conserved F or W. Each record gives: D gene, V gene, clone size, J gene, CDR3 DNA, CDR3 protein. D genes are given only for firm matches. Clone size is not always given. Where it is, it says once, few, many or a class for expanded clones.

D: .; V: TRBV11-2; size: .; J: TRBJ2-7; DNA: TGTGCCAGCACGGGGAGTCTCGGCTACGAGCAGTACTTC; CDR3: CASTGSLGYEQYF
D: .; V: TRBV5-1; size: .; J: TRBJ2-3; DNA: TGCGCCAGCAGCTTGAGTCCAGGGGTGAGCACAGATACGCAGTATTTT; CDR3: CASSLSPGVSTDTQYF
D: .; V: TRBV10-3; size: .; J: TRBJ2-1; DNA: TGTGCCATCAGTGGAGGGGCGGAGAGCTCCTACAATGAGCAGTTCTTC; CDR3: CAISGGAESSYNEQFF
D: TRBD1; V: TRBV7-8; size: .; J: TRBJ2-2; DNA: TGTGCCAGCAGGATAAACAGGGGATCGGACACCGGGGAGCTGTTTTTT; CDR3: CASRINRGSDTGELFF
D: TRBD2; V: TRBV7-3; size: .; J: TRBJ2-1; DNA: TGTGCCAGCAGCTTAGGACTAGCGGGAGGCTCCTACAATGAGCAGTTCTTC; CDR3: CASSLGLAGGSYNEQFF
D: .; V: TRBV7-9; size: .; J: TRBJ1-2; DNA: TGTGCCAGCAGCCTGGACAGAGACCTAAAGGGTGGCTACACCTTC; CDR3: CASSLDRDLKGGYTF
D: .; V: TRBV28; size: .; J: TRBJ2-2; DNA: TGTGCCAGCAGTAGACACCTGAACACCGGGGAGCTGTTTTTT; CDR3: CASSRHLNTGELFF
D: .; V: TRBV30; size: .; J: TRBJ2-5; DNA: TGTGCCTGGAGTGTGGGGCAGGGGAGAGAGACCCAGTACTTC; CDR3: CAWSVGQGRETQYF
D: .; V: TRBV27; size: few; J: TRBJ1-5; DNA: TGTGCCAGCAGTTTACCGAGGGGGAGTAATCAGCCCCAGCATTTT; CDR3: CASSLPRGSNQPQHF
D: TRBD2; V: TRBV27; size: .; J: TRBJ2-7; DNA: TGTGCCAGCAGTTCTCCGACTAGCGGGAGGGTCGAGCAGTACTTC; CDR3: CASSSPTSGRVEQYF
D: .; V: TRBV10-1; size: .; J: TRBJ2-7; DNA: TGCGCCAGCAGTGAGTCGGGGTATGAGCAGTACTTC; CDR3: CASSESGYEQYF